One sample yielded the 11 T cell receptor beta chains listed below, sequenced in a study of shared clonotypes between healthy human individuals. Assay: immunoSEQ multiplex PCR; the TCRdb copy retains only in-frame clones and omits some. This sample has some 2 million clones, with about 95% found just once. CD8 cells classed as naive were CD45RO-negative and positively selected for CCR7, excluding terminally differentiated effector memory CD45RA+ cells. Sequencing was carried out using naive CD8+ T cells sorted from blood. Receptors were obtained from a man aged 18-30 years in good health.

This chain connects TRBV11-2 to TRBJ2-5; 11 bases line up with TRBD1. V gave up 6 bases and J gave up 2 bases; unmatched junction bases: 8. The CDR3 extends over 16 amino acids. CDR1 and CDR2 (germline): SGHAT, FQNNGV. The CDR3 sequence: CASRLTWDRGQETQYF. Written as DNA, the CDR3 is TGTGCCAGCAGATTGACCTGGGACAGGGGGCAAGAGACCCAGTACTTC.

A remark on this clone: A read error may produce the germline difference seen at one junction end. This rearrangement joins TRBV4-3 to TRBJ2-5; 9 bases match TRBD2. CDR1 and CDR2 from the germline V gene are LGHNA and YSLEER. CDR3 length: 15 amino acids. The DNA of the CDR3 is TGCGCCAGCAGCGATCGCGGGTCATCCGGACTAGCGCCCAACTTC. This translates into CASSDRGSSGLAPNF.

The chain combines TRBV4-1 with TRBJ2-3; 7 bases match TRBD2. Germline CDR1 is MGHRA and CDR2 is YSYEKL. The CDR3 runs to 17 residues. Trimming removed 0 bases from V and 1 base from J; junction bases left unmatched: 7. The CDR3 loop is CASSQEPGTTRTDTQYF. CDR3 coding DNA: TGCGCCAGCAGCCAAGAACCCGGGACTACTCGCACAGATACGCAGTATTTT.

The V call is TRBV9, the J call TRBJ2-7; maybe TRBD2 (7 bases). Germline CDR1 reads SGDLS; CDR2 reads YYNGEE. CDR3 length: 16 residues. Trimming shortened V by 4 bases and J by 0 bases, and 17 bases separated the two germline ends. In nucleotides, the CDR3 is TGTGCCAGCAGCTTAGGAAGGGGGGGCAGCTCCTACGAGCAGTACTTC. Its protein is CASSLGRGGSSYEQYF.

The V and J genes are TRBV11-2 and TRBJ2-1, with 10 bases that match TRBD1. CDR1 and CDR2 (germline): SGHAT, FQNNGV. CDR3 length equals 17 residues. The trim removed 4 bases at V and 7 bases at J, leaving 13 bases unmatched. CDR3: CASSSPPGDRGLNEQFF. The CDR3, as DNA: TGTGCCAGCAGCTCCCCTCCCGGGGACAGGGGTTTGAATGAGCAGTTCTTC.

The chain uses TRBV7-9 and TRBJ2-7, with D perhaps matching TRBD1 (6 bases). Germline loops: CDR1 SEHNR, CDR2 FQNEAQ (reference sequence). V was trimmed by 0 bases and J by 6 bases, leaving 15 bases between them. The CDR3 spans 15 residues. CDR3 sequence (DNA): TGTGCCAGCAGCTTAGCCCCCCGGGACACAGGCGAGCAGTACTTC. This codes for CASSLAPRDTGEQYF.

The V gene is TRBV7-9, the J gene TRBJ2-5, with D possibly matching TRBD2 (5 bases). This CDR3 comprises 14 residues. Germline V CDR1 and CDR2: SEHNR, FQNEAQ (reference sequence). Between the trimmed V and J ends, which lost 3 bases and 4 bases, there was a span of 12 bases. CDR3 sequence: CASSFGGPIETQYF. The CDR3, as DNA: TGTGCCAGCAGCTTCGGCGGGCCGATAGAGACCCAGTACTTC.

The chain uses TRBV4-2 and TRBJ2-6; D possibly corresponds to TRBD1 (6 bases). Trimming removed 4 bases from V and 11 bases from J, with 15 bases in between. CDR1 and CDR2 from the germline V gene are LGHNA and YNFKEQ. The CDR3 is 14 amino acids. The CDR3 region has the DNA TGTGCCAGCAGCCCGTACACAGGGTCCGACGTCCTGACTTTC. This encodes CASSPYTGSDVLTF.

This CDR3 reads CASRPRQASSYNSPLHF. The CDR3 region has the DNA TGTGCCAGCAGGCCCAGACAGGCTAGCTCCTATAATTCACCCCTCCACTTT. The V call is TRBV27, the J call TRBJ1-6, with D perhaps TRBD1 (6 bases). This CDR3 spans 17 amino acids. V was clipped by 6 bases and J by 0 bases, with 15 bases between them. From germline, CDR1 is MNHEY and CDR2 SMNVEV (reference sequence).

This clone was seen a single time. The rearrangement links TRBV27 to TRBJ1-1, with D unclear. The germline V gene has CDR1 MNHEY and CDR2 SMNVEV (reference sequence). V lost 6 bases, J lost 4 bases, and 15 bases lay in between. The CDR3 totals 14 residues. The CDR3, as DNA: TGTGCCAGCAGAACCCTCGAAAGAAGCACTGAAGCTTTCTTT. It specifies CASRTLERSTEAFF.

The J gene is TRBJ2-7, the V gene TRBV10-3, with 7 nucleotides matching TRBD1. V shed 0 bases and J 0 bases; nucleotides not matched to a gene: 8. Germline V CDR1 and CDR2: ENHRY, SYGVKD. The CDR3 has 17 amino acids. This CDR3 reads CAISESWTGISSYEQYF. The CDR3 DNA is TGTGCCATCAGTGAGTCTTGGACAGGAATTTCCTCCTACGAGCAGTACTTC.